This TCR beta chain is drawn from a study of TIL therapy for anti-PD-1-resistant metastatic lung cancer (dated by TCRdb to about 2021). Describing the broader study: Before any PD-1/PD-L1 blockade was given, tumors were harvested, nivolumab was then administered, and patients who progressed went on to receive lymphodepletion, an infusion of expanded TIL, and IL-2. Tumor and peripheral blood T cell receptor beta sequencing was used to track clonotypes across tumor, expanded TIL product and serial blood samples. Across the cohort, whole-exome sequencing showed a median non-synonymous tumor mutation burden of roughly 1.5 mutations per megabase. A median age of 54 years (range about 38-75) and a median tumor PD-L1 proportion score of 6% were recorded among enrolled patients. Most of the cohort had lung adenocarcinoma, including a few EGFR-mutant tumors and two ALK-rearranged tumors, and half of the patients were either current or former smokers.

Using bias-controlled multiplex PCR with the immunoSEQ v3 hsTCRB kit, the TCR beta CDR3 regions were amplified from genomic DNA. The TCR libraries were sequenced on an Illumina NextSeq 500 to approximately 2 million read pairs for survey level or 5-6 million read pairs for deep level. The source study handled its data this way. V, D and J genes were assigned, non-productive sequences were removed, and clonality was reported by immunoSEQ Analyzer software. Repertoires of infused TIL and blood were compared using productive Simpson clonality and the Morisita overlap index of productive TRB rearrangements. Absolute clonotype counts in blood were estimated as lymphocyte count times CD3+ fraction times the clone's productive frequency. Drawn from immuneACCESS, this table holds only the in-frame rearrangements with V and J called that TCRdb kept. Clones are partly lost; checked studies trace under half to an unresolved V gene and leave the rest unexplained. Clonal size and the V and J genes are those of that table, whereas D and trimming came from the DNA. The sample table shows 50,000 to 65,000 clones, and 75% to 90% are seen once. Just under 3% of the sample lies in the top ten.

Study-wide conclusions, independent of this receptor: The study protocol defined all tumor marker inferences as exploratory. The cohort was highly selected, with more treatment-naive, never-smoker and oncogene-addicted patients than typical, limiting generalizability. Infused TIL clonotypes partially replaced the baseline peripheral repertoire then decayed over months, with no apparent association between persistence and response.

This clone was observed a handful of times. Its specific antigen is unknown. No much larger clone is present one base from it, and per-base qualities are unavailable. The time point label of this sample denotes: pre-treatment sample, taken before nivolumab and TIL therapy. A phase I trial run at two centers enrolled adults with stage 4 NSCLC between October 2017 and January 2020. Samples came from a single-arm, open-label phase I trial of tumor-infiltrating lymphocyte therapy with nivolumab in advanced non-small cell lung cancer. Blood mononuclear cells from EDTA tubes were isolated by Ficoll gradient, snap-frozen as pellets, and DNA was extracted with a Qiagen mini-prep kit. The clonotype was recovered from a person aged 25-85 years with non-small cell lung cancer. The sample in question was blood, obtained at baseline.

The nucleotide sequence is TGTGCCAGCAGTGCGGGACAGCGGGTCACTGAAGCTTTCTTT. The translation is CASSAGQRVTEAFF. This chain joins TRBV6-2 or TRBV6-3 to TRBJ1-1, and TRBD1 matches 7 of the central bases. Trimming removed 5 bases from V and 4 bases from J; the gene matches leave 7 bases unexplained. Taken from the germline V gene, the CDR1 and CDR2 loops are MNHEY and SVGEGT. The CDR3 numbers 14 residues from cysteine through phenylalanine. The read is trimmed to its CDR3 DNA, 42 bases read in frame from base 1.